A selection of T cell receptor beta chains follows, all from one sample in a study of blood T cell repertoires in COVID-19. The method was immunoSEQ multiplex PCR; TCRdb's version includes in-frame clones alone and lacks a portion of them. Of approximately 330,000 clones listed, over 80% are singletons. The sequencing input was peripheral blood. The receptors were gathered from a man younger than 40 with COVID-19, enrolled during active disease. The CDR3 runs from the conserved cysteine through the conserved F or W. The D gene is left open where the match is weak. Where a row states a size, it is once, few, many or the class of an expanded clone; other rows omit it.

-	-	TRBJ1-5	TRBV7-9	CASSLEAGASNQPQHF	TGTGCCAGCAGCTTAGAGGCAGGCGCCAGCAATCAGCCCCAGCATTTT
-	TRBD1	TRBJ1-2	TRBV6-2/TRBV6-3	CASSYSRGTVLGYTF	TGTGCCAGCAGTTACTCGAGAGGGACAGTGCTCGGCTACACCTTC
-	TRBD2	TRBJ2-5	TRBV5-6	CASSLEPSGSTETQYF	TGTGCCAGCAGCTTGGAGCCCAGCGGGAGTACAGAGACCCAGTACTTC
-	-	TRBJ2-1	TRBV24-1	CATSEGHRVEQFF	TGTGCCACCAGTGAGGGGCACAGGGTCGAGCAGTTCTTC
-	-	TRBJ2-6	TRBV28	CASSFSDTGANVLTF	TGTGCCAGCAGTTTCTCGGACACTGGGGCCAACGTCCTGACTTTC
-	-	TRBJ2-7	TRBV19	CASNRDIGDEQYF	TGTGCCAGTAATCGGGACATAGGGGACGAGCAGTACTTC
-	-	TRBJ1-2	TRBV4-1	CASSQGTAYGYTF	TGCGCCAGCAGCCAAGGGACAGCATATGGCTACACCTTC
-	-	TRBJ1-2	TRBV29-1	CSVGLSFF	TGCAGCGTTGGGCTGTCCTTCTTC
-	TRBD1	TRBJ2-7	TRBV6-5	CASSYSRGPHEQYF	TGTGCCAGCAGTTACTCCAGGGGGCCGCACGAGCAGTACTTC
-	TRBD1	TRBJ1-2	TRBV27	CASSSDPGQGHYGYTF	TGTGCCAGCAGTTCGGATCCGGGACAGGGCCACTATGGCTACACCTTC
-	TRBD2	TRBJ2-7	TRBV27	CASSGTSGSYEQYF	TGTGCCAGCAGTGGGACTAGCGGCTCCTACGAGCAGTACTTC
-	TRBD2	TRBJ2-1	TRBV7-8	CASSLESGTSGTFYNEQFF	TGTGCCAGCAGCTTAGAATCCGGGACTAGCGGAACCTTCTACAATGAGCAGTTCTTC
-	TRBD2	TRBJ2-7	TRBV13	CASSSSGGYSYEQYF	TGTGCCAGCAGCAGTAGCGGGGGTTATTCCTACGAGCAGTACTTC
few	-	TRBJ1-2	TRBV15	CATSRDVTRNYGYTF	TGTGCCACCAGCAGAGATGTGACAAGGAACTATGGCTACACCTTC
-	-	TRBJ2-5	TRBV5-1	CASSLTGEETQYF	TGCGCCAGCAGCTTGACTGGGGAGGAGACCCAGTACTTC
-	-	TRBJ1-3	TRBV6-5	CASSYSSGLGNTIYF	TGTGCCAGCAGTTACTCATCAGGGTTGGGAAACACCATATATTTT
-	-	TRBJ1-5	TRBV6-2/TRBV6-3	CASSSLGAQPQHF	TGTGCCAGCAGTTCTTTGGGGGCTCAGCCCCAGCATTTT
-	-	TRBJ1-1	TRBV2	CASSWQASTEAFF	TGTGCCAGCAGTTGGCAGGCCTCCACTGAAGCTTTCTTT
-	-	TRBJ2-1	TRBV18	CASSLTQGYNEQFF	TGTGCCAGCTCACTTACACAGGGTTACAATGAGCAGTTCTTC
-	TRBD1	TRBJ1-2	TRBV7-8	CASSLVRTGANYGYTF	TGTGCCAGCAGCTTAGTTCGGACAGGGGCTAACTATGGCTACACCTTC
-	-	TRBJ2-1	TRBV5-4	CASSWGRSYNEQFF	TGTGCCAGCAGCTGGGGCAGGTCCTACAATGAGCAGTTCTTC
-	-	TRBJ1-1	TRBV11-2	CASSLRAGQNTEAFF	TGTGCCAGCAGCTTACGAGCAGGGCAAAACACTGAAGCTTTCTTT
few	TRBD1	TRBJ2-7	TRBV7-6	CASSSQGTANYEQYF	TGTGCCAGCAGCTCACAAGGGACAGCCAACTACGAGCAGTACTTC
-	-	TRBJ2-5	TRBV6-5	CASSYNRRSETQYF	TGTGCCAGCAGTTATAACAGGCGGTCAGAGACCCAGTACTTC
-	TRBD2	TRBJ2-3	TRBV11-2	CASSFMGLAGEGTQYF	TGTGCCAGCAGCTTCATGGGACTAGCGGGAGAGGGGACGCAGTATTTT
-	-	TRBJ1-1	TRBV10-3	CAISNRESGTEAFF	TGTGCCATCAGTAACAGGGAGTCTGGAACTGAAGCTTTCTTT
-	-	TRBJ2-4	TRBV2	CASSTSFQALIQYF	TGTGCCAGCAGCACTAGCTTTCAGGCTCTGATTCAGTACTTC
few	-	TRBJ2-6	TRBV3-1/TRBV3-2	CASRQSGPGANVLTF	TGTGCCAGCAGACAATCAGGGCCCGGGGCCAACGTCCTGACTTTC
-	TRBD2	TRBJ2-3	TRBV10-3	CAIKKGLAGYADTQYF	TGTGCCATCAAAAAGGGACTAGCGGGATACGCAGATACGCAGTATTTT
-	-	TRBJ1-4	TRBV6-6	CASGTGGSEKLFF	TGTGCCAGCGGTACGGGGGGCAGTGAAAAACTGTTTTTT
few	-	TRBJ2-5	TRBV10-3	CAISEREETQYF	TGTGCCATCAGTGAGAGAGAAGAGACCCAGTACTTC
-	TRBD2	TRBJ2-1	TRBV15	CATSRDWAGEDNEQFF	TGTGCCACCAGCAGAGATTGGGCGGGGGAAGACAATGAGCAGTTCTTC
-	-	TRBJ1-2	TRBV28	CASSLQGYGYTF	TGTGCCAGCAGTTTACAGGGATATGGCTACACCTTC
-	TRBD1	TRBJ2-1	TRBV7-9	CASSFRTGGYNEQFF	TGTGCCAGCAGCTTCCGGACAGGGGGATACAATGAGCAGTTCTTC
-	TRBD1	TRBJ1-3	TRBV11-2	CASSSRGGRVISGNTIYF	TGTGCCAGCAGCTCCCGAGGGGGCAGGGTAATCTCTGGAAACACCATATATTTT
-	-	TRBJ1-2	TRBV2	CGIDYGYTF	TGTGGTATCGACTATGGCTACACCTTC
-	TRBD1	TRBJ2-7	TRBV9	CASRGQGAYEQYF	TGTGCCAGCCGCGGACAGGGCGCCTACGAGCAGTACTTC
-	-	TRBJ2-7	TRBV7-2	CASSLAFDRKDYEQYF	TGTGCCAGCAGCTTAGCGTTTGACAGGAAAGACTACGAGCAGTACTTC
-	-	TRBJ1-4	TRBV7-2	CASSLGGGAYHEKLFF	TGTGCCAGCAGCTTAGGAGGAGGGGCCTATCATGAAAAACTGTTTTTT
-	-	TRBJ1-3	TRBV29-1	CSVRLTAGSFSGNTIYF	TGCAGCGTTAGGCTTACTGCAGGGTCGTTCTCTGGAAACACCATATATTTT
once	-	TRBJ1-3	TRBV7-9	CASSLGPLGGSGNTIYF	TGTGCCAGCAGCTTAGGCCCCCTAGGGGGCTCTGGAAACACCATATATTTT
-	TRBD1	TRBJ1-4	TRBV4-1	CASSRATGEDEKLFF	TGCGCCAGCAGCCGAGCGACAGGGGAGGACGAAAAACTGTTTTTT
-	-	TRBJ1-1	TRBV12-5	CASALSNTEAFF	TGTGCTAGCGCGCTTTCGAACACTGAAGCTTTCTTT
-	TRBD1	TRBJ1-4	TRBV30	CAWIPNRGTNEKLFF	TGTGCCTGGATCCCGAACAGGGGAACTAATGAAAAACTGTTTTTT
few	-	TRBJ2-4	TRBV14	CASSQEGLSVQYF	TGTGCCAGCAGCCAAGAGGGGCTCTCAGTTCAGTACTTC
-	-	TRBJ1-6	TRBV7-3	CASSLRRGSPLHF	TGTGCCAGCAGCCTTCGTCGGGGTTCACCCCTCCACTTT
-	TRBD2	TRBJ2-1	TRBV5-1	CASSPSSGSSYNEQFF	TGCGCCAGCAGCCCCTCTAGCGGGAGCTCCTACAATGAGCAGTTCTTC
few	TRBD2	TRBJ2-7	TRBV18	CASSPAAVGLAGTYEQYF	TGTGCCAGCTCACCAGCGGCGGTCGGACTAGCGGGCACCTACGAGCAGTACTTC
-	TRBD2	TRBJ2-1	TRBV25-1	CASSDLPGGPHNEQFF	TGTGCCAGCAGTGACCTACCGGGAGGGCCCCACAATGAGCAGTTCTTC